Listed below are T cell receptor beta chains from one sample, sequenced in a study of patients and donors after allogeneic stem cell transplantation. A single record per CDR3 protein comes from TCRdb applying MiXCR to the RT-PCR reads. The sample carries about a million distinct CDR3 sequences, approximately 19% recorded once. Specimen: blood, either unsorted or a sorted T cell fraction (not recorded which). These receptors all come from a human donor who was either an allogeneic HSCT recipient or a stem cell or donor lymphocyte infusion donor (not recorded which). It is not recorded whose cells these are; they may come from a transplant donor. Each CDR3 is given with its conserved first and last residue. The D gene is left open where the match is weak. The size field is filled for only some rows; it gives once, few, many or a size class.

V gene: TRBV4-3
D gene: NA
J gene: TRBJ2-2
clone size: few
CDR3 protein: CASSQDEGPGELFF
CDR3 DNA: TGCGCCAGCAGCCAAGATGAGGGCCCCGGGGAGCTGTTTTTT

V gene: TRBV7-2
D gene: NA
J gene: TRBJ1-5
clone size: few
CDR3 protein: CASSLNADQPQHF
CDR3 DNA: TGTGCCAGCAGCTTAAATGCCGATCAGCCCCAGCATTTT

V gene: TRBV29-1
D gene: TRBD2
J gene: TRBJ2-7
clone size: few
CDR3 protein: CSVGSGQHYEQYF
CDR3 DNA: TGCAGCGTTGGTAGCGGGCAACACTACGAGCAGTACTTC

V gene: TRBV18
D gene: NA
J gene: TRBJ2-7
clone size: many
CDR3 protein: CASSRTGTYEQYF
CDR3 DNA: TGTGCCAGCTCACGCACAGGGACCTACGAGCAGTATTTC

V gene: TRBV9
D gene: NA
J gene: TRBJ2-2
clone size: few
CDR3 protein: CASSPRSALTGELFF
CDR3 DNA: TGTGCCAGCAGCCCGAGGTCGGCTCTCACCGGGGAGCTGTTTTTT

V gene: TRBV4-1
D gene: TRBD2
J gene: TRBJ2-3
clone size: NA
CDR3 protein: CASSQMGGAQYF
CDR3 DNA: TGCGCCAGCAGCCAAATGGGAGGGGCGCAGTATTTT

V gene: TRBV4-3
D gene: TRBD2
J gene: TRBJ2-3
clone size: NA
CDR3 protein: CASSQDVGGAQTDTQYF
CDR3 DNA: TGCGCCAGCAGCCAAGATGTCGGGGGGGCCCAGACAGATACGCAGTATTTT

V gene: TRBV7-3
D gene: NA
J gene: TRBJ2-7
clone size: few
CDR3 protein: CASSLRAGAEQYF
CDR3 DNA: TGTGCCAGCAGCTTAAGAGCGGGCGCCGAGCAGTACTTC

V gene: TRBV2
D gene: NA
J gene: TRBJ2-2
clone size: NA
CDR3 protein: CASLPPTKNTGELFF
CDR3 DNA: TGTGCCAGCCTCCCTCCCACTAAAAACACCGGGGAGCTGTTTTTT

V gene: TRBV4-3
D gene: NA
J gene: TRBJ2-2
clone size: few
CDR3 protein: CASSLNSWVTGELFF
CDR3 DNA: TGCGCCAGCAGTCTCAATTCGTGGGTTACCGGGGAGCTGTTTTTT

V gene: TRBV5-1
D gene: NA
J gene: TRBJ1-1
clone size: few
CDR3 protein: CASSWPRGGDGTEAFF
CDR3 DNA: TGCGCCAGCAGCTGGCCTCGGGGGGGCGATGGCACTGAAGCTTTCTTT

V gene: TRBV10-3
D gene: NA
J gene: TRBJ2-5
clone size: many
CDR3 protein: CATQYQETQYF
CDR3 DNA: TGTGCCACTCAGTACCAAGAGACCCAGTACTTC

V gene: TRBV6-2/TRBV6-3
D gene: NA
J gene: TRBJ2-2
clone size: few
CDR3 protein: CASSYSPGTGELFF
CDR3 DNA: TGTGCCAGCAGTTACTCGCCGGGGACCGGGGAGCTGTTTTTT

V gene: TRBV4-3
D gene: TRBD1
J gene: TRBJ1-2
clone size: NA
CDR3 protein: CASSHPGTVYGYTF
CDR3 DNA: TGCGCCAGCAGCCACCCCGGGACAGTTTATGGCTACACCTTC

V gene: TRBV12-3/TRBV12-4
D gene: NA
J gene: TRBJ1-5
clone size: many
CDR3 protein: CASSAESNQPQHF
CDR3 DNA: TGTGCCAGCAGTGCGGAGAGTAATCAGCCCCAGCATTTT

V gene: TRBV2
D gene: NA
J gene: TRBJ1-2
clone size: few
CDR3 protein: CASSDPALGTGYTF
CDR3 DNA: TGTGCCAGCAGTGATCCGGCCCTCGGGACTGGCTACACCTTC

V gene: TRBV12-3/TRBV12-4
D gene: TRBD1
J gene: TRBJ1-5
clone size: NA
CDR3 protein: CASSVQGAVSNQPQHF
CDR3 DNA: TGTGCCAGCAGCGTCCAGGGGGCGGTAAGCAATCAGCCCCAGCATTTT

V gene: TRBV19
D gene: TRBD1
J gene: TRBJ1-2
clone size: few
CDR3 protein: CASSPQGDGGYTF
CDR3 DNA: TGTGCCAGTAGTCCACAGGGGGACGGTGGCTACACCTTC

V gene: TRBV20-1
D gene: NA
J gene: TRBJ1-3
clone size: NA
CDR3 protein: CSALSTSSSGNTIYF
CDR3 DNA: TGCAGTGCGCTTAGTACTTCGAGCTCTGGAAACACCATATATTTT

V gene: TRBV7-9
D gene: NA
J gene: TRBJ1-1
clone size: few
CDR3 protein: CASSLGGRGLGTEAFF
CDR3 DNA: TGTGCCAGCAGCTTAGGGGGCAGGGGCCTGGGCACTGAAGCTTTCTTT

V gene: TRBV6-5
D gene: NA
J gene: TRBJ1-2
clone size: NA
CDR3 protein: CASSYGHRGNYGYTF
CDR3 DNA: TGTGCCAGCAGTTACGGGCACCGGGGGAACTATGGCTACACCTTC

V gene: TRBV12-3/TRBV12-4
D gene: TRBD2
J gene: TRBJ2-7
clone size: NA
CDR3 protein: CASSLIGGGEQYF
CDR3 DNA: TGTGCCAGCAGTTTAATCGGGGGGGGCGAGCAGTACTTC

V gene: TRBV29-1
D gene: TRBD1
J gene: TRBJ1-2
clone size: NA
CDR3 protein: CSVVGQGAGYTF
CDR3 DNA: TGCAGCGTTGTCGGGCAGGGGGCTGGCTACACCTTC

V gene: TRBV20-1
D gene: TRBD1
J gene: TRBJ1-2
clone size: NA
CDR3 protein: CSAGTRDRGGYTF
CDR3 DNA: TGCAGTGCTGGAACCCGGGACAGGGGAGGCTACACCTTC

V gene: TRBV30
D gene: TRBD2
J gene: TRBJ2-1
clone size: NA
CDR3 protein: CAWSGLAGSVF
CDR3 DNA: TGTGCCTGGAGTGGGCTAGCGGGATCAGTCTTC

V gene: TRBV7-9
D gene: NA
J gene: TRBJ1-2
clone size: NA
CDR3 protein: CASSPDSINYGYTF
CDR3 DNA: TGTGCCAGCAGCCCGGACAGCATTAACTATGGCTACACCTTC

V gene: TRBV29-1
D gene: NA
J gene: TRBJ1-1
clone size: NA
CDR3 protein: CSVLPGSTEAFF
CDR3 DNA: TGCAGCGTCCTCCCGGGTTCCACTGAAGCTTTCTTT

V gene: TRBV12-3/TRBV12-4
D gene: TRBD1
J gene: TRBJ1-2
clone size: NA
CDR3 protein: CASSFRDRVGYTF
CDR3 DNA: TGTGCCAGCAGTTTTCGGGACAGGGTTGGCTACACCTTC

V gene: TRBV10-3
D gene: NA
J gene: TRBJ2-3
clone size: NA
CDR3 protein: CAISTTDTQYF
CDR3 DNA: TGTGCCATCAGTACCACAGATACGCAGTATTTT

V gene: TRBV12-3/TRBV12-4
D gene: NA
J gene: TRBJ2-7
clone size: NA
CDR3 protein: CASSFRDTTYEQYF
CDR3 DNA: TGTGCCAGCAGTTTCCGGGACACAACCTACGAGCAGTACTTC

V gene: TRBV21-1
D gene: NA
J gene: TRBJ2-2
clone size: few
CDR3 protein: CASTPLRAPGPGELFF
CDR3 DNA: TGTGCCAGCACCCCTCTGAGGGCTCCGGGGCCCGGGGAGCTGTTTTTT

V gene: TRBV29-1
D gene: NA
J gene: TRBJ2-6
clone size: few
CDR3 protein: CSVEVGAGANVLTF
CDR3 DNA: TGCAGCGTTGAAGTAGGGGCCGGGGCCAACGTCCTGACTTTC

V gene: TRBV20-1
D gene: NA
J gene: TRBJ1-2
clone size: few
CDR3 protein: CSARDRLTGYGYTF
CDR3 DNA: TGCAGTGCTAGAGATAGGCTTACCGGCTATGGCTACACCTTC

V gene: TRBV9
D gene: NA
J gene: TRBJ2-2
clone size: few
CDR3 protein: CASSGTGTTGELFF
CDR3 DNA: TGTGCCAGCAGCGGTACAGGGACCACCGGGGAGCTGTTTTTT

V gene: TRBV5-6
D gene: TRBD1
J gene: TRBJ1-2
clone size: NA
CDR3 protein: CASSSGQGASYGYTF
CDR3 DNA: TGTGCCAGCAGCTCGGGACAGGGGGCCTCCTATGGCTACACCTTC

V gene: TRBV7-2
D gene: NA
J gene: TRBJ1-2
clone size: NA
CDR3 protein: CASSVRDGRGYTF
CDR3 DNA: TGTGCCAGCAGCGTAAGGGACGGCCGTGGCTACACCTTC

V gene: TRBV5-1
D gene: NA
J gene: TRBJ2-4
clone size: few
CDR3 protein: CASSTGAQNIQYF
CDR3 DNA: TGCGCCAGCAGCACGGGAGCCCAAAACATTCAGTACTTC

V gene: TRBV14
D gene: NA
J gene: TRBJ2-2
clone size: NA
CDR3 protein: CASSQAPAGELFF
CDR3 DNA: TGTGCCAGCAGCCAAGCCCCTGCCGGGGAGCTGTTTTTT

V gene: TRBV4-3
D gene: TRBD2
J gene: TRBJ2-7
clone size: few
CDR3 protein: CASSQNSGGTYEQYF
CDR3 DNA: TGCGCCAGCAGCCAGAATAGCGGGGGGACCTACGAGCAGTACTTC

V gene: TRBV7-9
D gene: TRBD2
J gene: TRBJ2-3
clone size: few
CDR3 protein: CASSPPSGRYTDTQYF
CDR3 DNA: TGTGCCAGCAGCCCCCCTAGCGGGAGGTACACAGATACGCAGTATTTT

V gene: TRBV7-3
D gene: TRBD1
J gene: TRBJ2-1
clone size: NA
CDR3 protein: CASSGQAYNEQFF
CDR3 DNA: TGTGCCAGCAGCGGACAGGCCTACAATGAGCAGTTCTTC

V gene: TRBV12-3/TRBV12-4
D gene: NA
J gene: TRBJ1-6
clone size: NA
CDR3 protein: CASSLDGRPNSPLHF
CDR3 DNA: TGTGCCAGCAGTTTAGATGGTCGGCCTAATTCACCCCTCCACTTT

V gene: TRBV10-3
D gene: TRBD2
J gene: TRBJ2-1
clone size: few
CDR3 protein: CAISLAGVYNEQFF
CDR3 DNA: TGTGCCATCAGCCTTGCGGGGGTTTACAATGAGCAGTTCTTC

V gene: TRBV5-5
D gene: NA
J gene: TRBJ2-6
clone size: NA
CDR3 protein: CASSEITSSGANVLTF
CDR3 DNA: TGTGCCAGCAGCGAAATTACTAGTTCTGGGGCCAACGTCCTGACTTTC

V gene: TRBV2
D gene: TRBD1
J gene: TRBJ2-1
clone size: NA
CDR3 protein: CASMWGQGYNEQFF
CDR3 DNA: TGTGCCAGCATGTGGGGACAGGGGTACAATGAGCAGTTCTTC

V gene: TRBV9
D gene: TRBD1
J gene: TRBJ1-1
clone size: NA
CDR3 protein: CASSEAQGAGEAFF
CDR3 DNA: TGTGCCAGCAGCGAAGCACAGGGGGCCGGTGAAGCTTTCTTT

V gene: TRBV24-1
D gene: NA
J gene: TRBJ2-5
clone size: few
CDR3 protein: CATSDPTASQETQYF
CDR3 DNA: TGTGCCACCAGTGACCCAACAGCTTCCCAAGAGACCCAGTACTTC

V gene: TRBV15
D gene: NA
J gene: TRBJ2-2
clone size: NA
CDR3 protein: CATSITGTGELFF
CDR3 DNA: TGTGCCACCAGTATAACAGGGACGGGGGAGCTGTTTTTT

V gene: TRBV30
D gene: NA
J gene: TRBJ1-1
clone size: NA
CDR3 protein: CAWNQELNTEAFF
CDR3 DNA: TGTGCCTGGAATCAGGAGCTGAACACTGAAGCTTTCTTT

V gene: TRBV9
D gene: TRBD2
J gene: TRBJ2-1
clone size: NA
CDR3 protein: CASSDPAGLNEQFF
CDR3 DNA: TGTGCCAGCAGCGATCCAGCGGGACTAAATGAGCAGTTCTTC

V gene: TRBV28
D gene: TRBD2
J gene: TRBJ2-7
clone size: NA
CDR3 protein: CASSFERGTTSKQYF
CDR3 DNA: TGTGCCAGCAGTTTCGAGCGGGGGACGACTTCGAAGCAGTACTTC

V gene: TRBV29-1
D gene: TRBD1
J gene: TRBJ2-1
clone size: few
CDR3 protein: CSVGPGQGEFVYNEQFF
CDR3 DNA: TGCAGCGTAGGCCCGGGACAGGGTGAATTCGTTTACAATGAGCAGTTCTTC

V gene: TRBV9
D gene: TRBD1
J gene: TRBJ2-4
clone size: NA
CDR3 protein: CASSPPGTGIIQYF
CDR3 DNA: TGTGCCAGCAGCCCCCCCGGGACAGGGATCATTCAGTACTTC

V gene: TRBV27
D gene: NA
J gene: TRBJ1-2
clone size: few
CDR3 protein: CASTSGRGVSGYTF
CDR3 DNA: TGTGCCAGCACCTCGGGGAGAGGAGTAAGCGGCTACACCTTC